The text below deals with one TCR beta chain. The sample comes from a study of T cell changes during pregnancy in multiple sclerosis. Repertoires were generated with immunoSEQ multiplex PCR, while TCRdb's copy carries only in-frame clones and drops some. Among fewer than 85,000 clones listed, about 92% were seen once. The specimen comprised peripheral blood, sampled in the third trimester of pregnancy. This clonotype originated in a female donor in good health, enrolled as a control in a pregnancy study.

The CDR3 DNA follows: TGCGCCAGCAGCCGAGCCAGAGGGGGCTCTGGAAACACCATATATTTT. Encoded protein: CASSRARGGSGNTIYF. The chain joins TRBV4-3 to TRBJ1-3, with D possibly matching TRBD1 (6 bases). The CDR3 spans 16 residues. With 4 bases removed from V and 0 bases from J, the gap between germline ends came to 13 bases. In germline, CDR1 is LGHNA, CDR2 YSLEER.